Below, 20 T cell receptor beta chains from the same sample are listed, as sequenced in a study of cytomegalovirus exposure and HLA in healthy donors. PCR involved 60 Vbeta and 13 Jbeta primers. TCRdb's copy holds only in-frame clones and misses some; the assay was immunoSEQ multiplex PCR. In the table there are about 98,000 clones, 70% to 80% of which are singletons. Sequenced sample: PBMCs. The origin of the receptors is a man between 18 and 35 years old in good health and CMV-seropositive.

CDR3 nucleotide sequence: TGCGCCAGCAGCCACCGACAGAGGAACACCGGGGAGCTGTTTTTT. It encodes CASSHRQRNTGELFF. The V and J genes are TRBV4-1 and TRBJ2-2; tentative D call: TRBD1 (5 bases). The V and J ends lost 3 bases and 1 base respectively, with 9 bases between them. In germline, CDR1 is MGHRA, CDR2 YSYEKL. This CDR3 is 15 amino acids long.

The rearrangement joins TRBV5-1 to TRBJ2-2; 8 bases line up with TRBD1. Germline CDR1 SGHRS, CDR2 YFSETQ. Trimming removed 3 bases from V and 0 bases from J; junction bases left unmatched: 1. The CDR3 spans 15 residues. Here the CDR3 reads CASSWDRTNTGELFF. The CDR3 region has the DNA TGCGCCAGCAGCTGGGACAGGACGAACACCGGGGAGCTGTTTTTT.

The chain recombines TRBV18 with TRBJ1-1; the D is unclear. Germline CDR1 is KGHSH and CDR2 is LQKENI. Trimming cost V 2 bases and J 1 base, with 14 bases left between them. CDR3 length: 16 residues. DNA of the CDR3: TGTGCCAGCTCACCAGCAATACCCGGTCGGAACACTGAAGCTTTCTTT. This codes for CASSPAIPGRNTEAFF.

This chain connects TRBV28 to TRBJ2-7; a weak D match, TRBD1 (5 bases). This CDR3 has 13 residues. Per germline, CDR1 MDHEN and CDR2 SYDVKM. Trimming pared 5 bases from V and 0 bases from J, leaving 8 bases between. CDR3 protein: CASSTDSSYEQYF. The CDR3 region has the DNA TGTGCCAGCAGTACCGACAGCTCCTACGAGCAGTACTTC.

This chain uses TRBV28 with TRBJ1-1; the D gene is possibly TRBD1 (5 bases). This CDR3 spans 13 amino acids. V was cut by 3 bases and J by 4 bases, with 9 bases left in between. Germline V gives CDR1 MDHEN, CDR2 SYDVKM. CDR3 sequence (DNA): TGTGCCAGCAGTTTGAGACAGCTCACTGAAGCTTTCTTT. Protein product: CASSLRQLTEAFF.

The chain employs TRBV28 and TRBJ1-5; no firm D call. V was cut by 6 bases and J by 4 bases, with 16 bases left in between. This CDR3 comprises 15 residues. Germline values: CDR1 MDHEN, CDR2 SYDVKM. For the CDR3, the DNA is TGTGCCAGCAGGCCTCAGAACTCGGGTAATCAGCCCCAGCATTTT. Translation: CASRPQNSGNQPQHF.

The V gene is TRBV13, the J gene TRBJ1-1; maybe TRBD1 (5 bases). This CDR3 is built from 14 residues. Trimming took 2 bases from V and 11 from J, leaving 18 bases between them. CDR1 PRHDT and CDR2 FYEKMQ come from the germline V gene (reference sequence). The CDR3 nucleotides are TGTGCCAGCAGCTTAACTGGTGAAGGGGTTGCCGCTTTCTTT. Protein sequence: CASSLTGEGVAAFF.

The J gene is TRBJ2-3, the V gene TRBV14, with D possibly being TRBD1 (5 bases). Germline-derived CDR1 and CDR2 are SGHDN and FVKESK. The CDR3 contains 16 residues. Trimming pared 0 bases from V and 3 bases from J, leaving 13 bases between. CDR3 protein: CASSQERGPRTDTQYF. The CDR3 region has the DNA TGTGCCAGCAGCCAAGAAAGGGGCCCGAGGACAGATACGCAGTATTTT.

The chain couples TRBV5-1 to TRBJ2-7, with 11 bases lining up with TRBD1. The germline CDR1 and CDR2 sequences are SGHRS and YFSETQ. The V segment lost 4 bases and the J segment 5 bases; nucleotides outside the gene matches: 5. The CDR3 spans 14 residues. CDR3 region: CASSDGQGADEQYF. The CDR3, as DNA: TGCGCCAGCAGCGACGGACAGGGGGCTGACGAGCAGTACTTC. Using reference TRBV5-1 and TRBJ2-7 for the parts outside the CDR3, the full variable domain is KAGVTQTPRYLIKTRGQQVTLSCSPISGHRSVSWYQQTPGQGLQFLFEYFSETQRNKGNFPGRFSGRQFSNSRSEMNVSTLELGDSALYLCASSDGQGADEQYFGPGTRLTVT.

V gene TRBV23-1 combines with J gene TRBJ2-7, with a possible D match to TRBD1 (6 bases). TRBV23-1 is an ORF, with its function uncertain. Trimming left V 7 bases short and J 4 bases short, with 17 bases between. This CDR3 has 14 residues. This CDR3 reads CASTDTGSFYEQYF. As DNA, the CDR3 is TGCGCCAGCACGGATACAGGGTCCTTTTACGAGCAGTACTTC.

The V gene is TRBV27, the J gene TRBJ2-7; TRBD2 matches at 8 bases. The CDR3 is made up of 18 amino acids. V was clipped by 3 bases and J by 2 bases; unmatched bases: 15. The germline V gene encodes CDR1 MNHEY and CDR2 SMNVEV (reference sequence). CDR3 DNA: TGTGCCAGCAGTTTCGTCGGGAGGGGGAAGAGGACTCCCTACGAGCAGTACTTC. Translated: CASSFVGRGKRTPYEQYF.

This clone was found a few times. For the CDR3, the DNA is TGTGCCAGCAGTGAAGCACGCGGGACAGGTTTATATCAGCCCCAGCATTTT. It specifies CASSEARGTGLYQPQHF. The V call is TRBV6-1, the J call TRBJ1-5, with 8 positions matching TRBD1. Looked up from germline, CDR1 is MNHNS and CDR2 is SASEGT. After removal of 0 bases from V and 5 bases from J, the junction contained 9 bases not matched to a gene. The CDR3 consists of 17 residues.

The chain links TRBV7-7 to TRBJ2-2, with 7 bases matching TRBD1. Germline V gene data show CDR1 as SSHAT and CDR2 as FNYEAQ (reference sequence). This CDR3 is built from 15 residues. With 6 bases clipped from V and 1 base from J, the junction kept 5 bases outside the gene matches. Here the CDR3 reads CASRADRENTGELFF. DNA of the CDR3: TGTGCCAGCAGGGCCGACAGGGAGAACACCGGGGAGCTGTTTTTT.

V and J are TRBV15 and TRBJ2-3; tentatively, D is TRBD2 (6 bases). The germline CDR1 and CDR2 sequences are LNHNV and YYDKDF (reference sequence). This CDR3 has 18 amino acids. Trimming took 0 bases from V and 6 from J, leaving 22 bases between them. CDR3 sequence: CATSRDLMAGSSGDTQYF. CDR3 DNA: TGTGCCACCAGCAGAGATCTTATGGCGGGATCCTCAGGGGATACGCAGTATTTT. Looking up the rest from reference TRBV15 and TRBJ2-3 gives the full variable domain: DAMVIQNPRYQVTQFGKPVTLSCSQTLNHNVMYWYQQKSSQAPKLLFHYYDKDFNNEADTPDNFQSRRPNTSFCFLDIRSPGLGDTAMYLCATSRDLMAGSSGDTQYFGPGTRLTVL.

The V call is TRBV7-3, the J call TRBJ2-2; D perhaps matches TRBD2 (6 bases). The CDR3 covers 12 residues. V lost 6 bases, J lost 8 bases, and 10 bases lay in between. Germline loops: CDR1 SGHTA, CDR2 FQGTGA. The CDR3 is CASRPGEGELFF. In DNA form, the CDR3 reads TGTGCCAGCAGACCGGGGGAAGGGGAGCTGTTTTTT.

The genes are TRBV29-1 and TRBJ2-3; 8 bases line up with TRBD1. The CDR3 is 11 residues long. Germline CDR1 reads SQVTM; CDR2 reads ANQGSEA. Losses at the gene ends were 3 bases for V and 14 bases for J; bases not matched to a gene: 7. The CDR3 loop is CSVDWTGHRYF. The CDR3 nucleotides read TGCAGCGTTGATTGGACAGGGCATAGGTATTTT.

CDR3: CASSLATGVGGSAFF. In nucleotides, the CDR3 is TGCGCCAGCAGCTTGGCCACGGGGGTGGGCGGGTCTGCTTTCTTT. V gene TRBV5-1 combines with J gene TRBJ1-1; a possible D gene is TRBD1 (5 bases). Germline CDR1 and CDR2: SGHRS and YFSETQ. The CDR3 has 15 amino acids. Trimming removed 0 bases at V and 11 bases at J, with 20 bases between.

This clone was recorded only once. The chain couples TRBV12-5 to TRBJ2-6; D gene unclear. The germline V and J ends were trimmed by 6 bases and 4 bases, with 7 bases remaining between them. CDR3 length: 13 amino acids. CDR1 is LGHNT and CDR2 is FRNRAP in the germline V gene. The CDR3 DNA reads TGTGCTAGTGGCCAATCAGGGGCCAACGTCCTGACTTTC. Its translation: CASGQSGANVLTF.

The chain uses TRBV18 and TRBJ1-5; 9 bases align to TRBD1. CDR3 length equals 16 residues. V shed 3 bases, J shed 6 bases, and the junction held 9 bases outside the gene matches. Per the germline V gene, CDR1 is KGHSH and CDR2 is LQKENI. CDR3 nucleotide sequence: TGTGCCAGCTCACCTTCGGGACAGGGATCGCGTCAGCCCCAGCATTTT. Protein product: CASSPSGQGSRQPQHF.

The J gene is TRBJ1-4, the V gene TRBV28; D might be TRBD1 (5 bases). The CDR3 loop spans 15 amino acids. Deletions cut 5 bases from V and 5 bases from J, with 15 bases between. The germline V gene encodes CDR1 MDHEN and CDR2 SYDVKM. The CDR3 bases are TGTGCCAGCAGTGTCCCATGGGGGGGGAATGAAAAACTGTTTTTT. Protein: CASSVPWGGNEKLFF.